The text below deals with one TCR beta chain. The data derive from a study of T-cell memory formation after mild COVID-19. TCRdb reprocessed the 5' RACE reads via MiXCR and lists one record per CDR3 protein. The sample has 280,000 or so distinct CDR3 sequences, 7.5% to 9.5% seen once. The source is a man aged 18 to 35 who had mild COVID-19 (a few samples of this study predate the infection). Cell type and time point are not known. Sequenced material: PBMCs or a T cell subset sorted from them (not recorded which).

CDR3 sequence: CASSPRTSAASYNEQFF. The CDR3 coding sequence is TGCGCCAGCAGCCCCAGGACTAGCGCTGCATCCTACAATGAGCAGTTCTTC. The chain combines TRBV5-1 with TRBJ2-1; 9 bases map to TRBD2. The V segment lost 4 bases and the J segment 1 base; nucleotides outside the gene matches: 9. The germline V gene has CDR1 SGHRS and CDR2 YFSETQ. This CDR3 has 17 amino acids. The full variable domain, in which reference TRBV5-1 and TRBJ2-1 provide the parts outside the CDR3, is KAGVTQTPRYLIKTRGQQVTLSCSPISGHRSVSWYQQTPGQGLQFLFEYFSETQRNKGNFPGRFSGRQFSNSRSEMNVSTLELGDSALYLCASSPRTSAASYNEQFFGPGTRLTVL.